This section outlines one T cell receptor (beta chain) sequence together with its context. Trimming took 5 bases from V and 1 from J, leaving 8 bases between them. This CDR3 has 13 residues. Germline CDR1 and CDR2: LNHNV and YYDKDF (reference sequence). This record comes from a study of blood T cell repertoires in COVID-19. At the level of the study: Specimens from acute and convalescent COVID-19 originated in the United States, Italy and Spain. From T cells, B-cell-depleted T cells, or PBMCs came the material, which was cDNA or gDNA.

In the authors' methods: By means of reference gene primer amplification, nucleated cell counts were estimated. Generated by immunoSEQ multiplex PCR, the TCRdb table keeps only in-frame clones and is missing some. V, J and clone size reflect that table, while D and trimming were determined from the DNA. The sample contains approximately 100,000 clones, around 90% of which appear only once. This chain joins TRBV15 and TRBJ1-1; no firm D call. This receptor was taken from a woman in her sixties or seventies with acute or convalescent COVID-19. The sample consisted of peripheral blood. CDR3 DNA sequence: TGTGCCACCAGCTCCGAGCCGAACACTGAAGCTTTCTTT. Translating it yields CATSSEPNTEAFF.